This TCR beta chain is drawn from a study of blood T cell repertoires in COVID-19. In germline, CDR1 is MRHNA, CDR2 SNTAGT. The CDR3 spans 16 residues. V lost 3 bases and J 4 bases, leaving 18 bases between the germline ends. Assay: immunoSEQ multiplex PCR; the TCRdb copy retains only in-frame clones and omits some. The sample holds around 140,000 clones, roughly four fifths seen once. This sequence joins TRBV6-4 and TRBJ1-2; D is perhaps TRBD1 (5 bases). Sequenced input: peripheral blood. This TCR derives from a woman aged 80 or over with active or convalescent COVID-19. This chain's CDR3 is CASSEGGAGSPYGYTF. In DNA, the CDR3 is TGTGCCAGCAGTGAGGGAGGGGCAGGGAGCCCCTATGGCTACACCTTC.